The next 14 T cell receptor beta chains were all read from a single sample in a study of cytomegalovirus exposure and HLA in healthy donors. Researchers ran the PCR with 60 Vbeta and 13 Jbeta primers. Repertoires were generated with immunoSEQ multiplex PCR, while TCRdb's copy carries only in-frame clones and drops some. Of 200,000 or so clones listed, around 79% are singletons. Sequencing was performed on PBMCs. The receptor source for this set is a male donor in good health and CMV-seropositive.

Here the CDR3 reads CASSPGQASSSYEQYF. The CDR3 DNA reads as TGTGCCAGCAGCCCGGGTCAAGCTTCCAGCTCCTACGAGCAGTACTTC. The genes are TRBV7-2 and TRBJ2-5; D uncertain. The J call may be faulty, since TRBJ2-7 better matches the DNA end. CDR3 length: 16 amino acids. Germline-derived CDR1 and CDR2 are SGHTA and FQGNSA.

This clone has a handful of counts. CDR3 nucleotide sequence: TGTGCCAGTGGACAGGTATCCTACGAGCAGTACTTC. It specifies CASGQVSYEQYF. The rearrangement links TRBV6-6 to TRBJ2-7, with 7 bases fitting TRBD1. Trimming took 9 bases from V and 1 from J; bases not matched to a gene: 3. CDR3 length: 12 amino acids. Germline CDR1 MNHNY, CDR2 SVGAGI (reference sequence).

The chain's CDR3 is CASSPQAESPLHF. The DNA for the CDR3 is TGTGCCAGCTCACCACAGGCGGAATCACCCCTCCACTTT. This sequence joins TRBV18 and TRBJ1-6; D remains unclear. V was cut by 1 base and J by 10 bases, with 8 bases left in between. The CDR3 consists of 13 residues. Germline V CDR1 and CDR2: KGHSH, LQKENI.

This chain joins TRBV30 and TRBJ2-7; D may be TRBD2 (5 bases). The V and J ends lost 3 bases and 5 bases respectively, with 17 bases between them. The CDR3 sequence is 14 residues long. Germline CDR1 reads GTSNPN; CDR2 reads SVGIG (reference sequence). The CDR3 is CAWSRGAWDHEQYF. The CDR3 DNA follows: TGTGCCTGGAGCCGGGGTGCGTGGGATCACGAGCAGTACTTC.

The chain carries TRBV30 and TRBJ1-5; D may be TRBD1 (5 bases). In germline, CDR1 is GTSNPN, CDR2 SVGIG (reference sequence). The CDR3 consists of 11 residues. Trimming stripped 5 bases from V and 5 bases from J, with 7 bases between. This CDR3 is CAWGGDQPQHF. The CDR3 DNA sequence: TGTGCCTGGGGAGGGGATCAGCCCCAGCATTTT.

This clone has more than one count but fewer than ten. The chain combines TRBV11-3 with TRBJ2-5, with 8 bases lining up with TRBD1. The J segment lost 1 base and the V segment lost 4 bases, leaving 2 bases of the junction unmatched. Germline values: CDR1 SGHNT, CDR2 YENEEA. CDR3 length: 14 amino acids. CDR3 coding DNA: TGTGCCAGCAGCTCCGGGACAGGCCAAGAGACCCAGTACTTC. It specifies CASSSGTGQETQYF. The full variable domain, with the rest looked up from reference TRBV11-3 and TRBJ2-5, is EAGVVQSPRYKIIEKKQPVAFWCNPISGHNTLYWYLQNLGQGPELLIRYENEEAVDDSQLPKDRFSAERLKGVDSTLKIQPAELGDSAVYLCASSSGTGQETQYFGPGTRLLVL.

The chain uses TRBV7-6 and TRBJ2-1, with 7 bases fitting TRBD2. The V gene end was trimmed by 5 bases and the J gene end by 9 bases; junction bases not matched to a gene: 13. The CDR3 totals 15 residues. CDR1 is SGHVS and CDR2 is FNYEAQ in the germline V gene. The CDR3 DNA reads TGTGCCAGCAGCCCATGGGAGGGTATCAGCGGTGAGCAGTTCTTC. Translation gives CASSPWEGISGEQFF.

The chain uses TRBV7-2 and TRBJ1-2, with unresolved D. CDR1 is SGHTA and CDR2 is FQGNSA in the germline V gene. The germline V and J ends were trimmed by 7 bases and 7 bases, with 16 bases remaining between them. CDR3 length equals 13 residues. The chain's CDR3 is CASIGVYRGGYTF. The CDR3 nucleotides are TGTGCCAGCATTGGGGTATATCGGGGTGGCTACACCTTC.

The CDR3 region has the DNA TGTGCCAGCTCACGACAGGGGATCAACGAGCAGTACTTC. Its protein product is CASSRQGINEQYF. The chain carries TRBV18 and TRBJ2-7; TRBD1 agrees at 8 bases. This CDR3 region has 13 residues. Germline CDR1 is KGHSH and CDR2 is LQKENI. Trimming at V came to 4 bases and at J to 5 bases, leaving 4 bases not matched to a gene.

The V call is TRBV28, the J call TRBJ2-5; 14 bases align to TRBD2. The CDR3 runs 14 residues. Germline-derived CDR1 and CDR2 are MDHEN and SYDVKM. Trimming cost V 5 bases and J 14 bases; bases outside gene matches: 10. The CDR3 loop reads CASSPLVGLAGVYF. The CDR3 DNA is TGTGCCAGCAGTCCCCTTGTGGGACTAGCGGGAGTATACTTC.

The CDR3 region is CASSSAAGSYEQYF. CDR3 coding DNA: TGTGCCAGCAGCTCCGCAGCGGGCTCCTACGAGCAGTACTTC. This rearrangement joins TRBV13 to TRBJ2-7; TRBD2 is a possible D gene (6 bases). Germline lookup yields CDR1 PRHDT and CDR2 FYEKMQ (reference sequence). Deletions cut 4 bases from V and 0 bases from J, with 10 bases between. The CDR3 is made up of 14 amino acids. Full variable domain (rest looked up from reference TRBV13 and TRBJ2-7): AAGVIQSPRHLIKEKRETATLKCYPIPRHDTVYWYQQGPGQDPQFLISFYEKMQSDKGSIPDRFSAQQFSDYHSELNMSSLELGDSALYFCASSSAAGSYEQYFGPGTRLTVT.

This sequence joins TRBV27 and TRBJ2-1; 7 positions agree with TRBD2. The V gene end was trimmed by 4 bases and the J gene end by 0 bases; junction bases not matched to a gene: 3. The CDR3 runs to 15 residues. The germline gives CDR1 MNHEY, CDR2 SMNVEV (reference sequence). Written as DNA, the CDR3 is TGTGCCAGCAGTTCTTGGGGGGGCTCCTACAATGAGCAGTTCTTC. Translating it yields CASSSWGGSYNEQFF.

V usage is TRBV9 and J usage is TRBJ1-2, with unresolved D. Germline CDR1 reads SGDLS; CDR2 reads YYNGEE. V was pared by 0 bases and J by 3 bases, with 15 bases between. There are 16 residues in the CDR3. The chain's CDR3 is CASSVATPSGHYGYTF. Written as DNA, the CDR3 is TGTGCCAGCAGCGTAGCCACCCCCTCAGGTCACTATGGCTACACCTTC.

The CDR3 loop is CASSPGLAGGTDTQYF. The CDR3 DNA follows: TGTGCCAGCAGCCCTGGACTAGCGGGAGGGACAGATACGCAGTATTTT. V is TRBV4-2 and J is TRBJ2-3; 15 bases line up with TRBD2. V shed 4 bases, J shed 3 bases, and the junction held 2 bases outside the gene matches. This CDR3 has 16 amino acids. Germline V CDR1 and CDR2: LGHNA, YNFKEQ.